This TCR beta chain was obtained from a study of cytomegalovirus exposure and HLA in healthy donors (dated 2017 in TCRdb). In the study overall: In an earlier analysis of approximately 640 of the donors, roughly 300 Gb of sequence data and 100 million or so unique TCR beta sequences from roughly 180 million T cells were reported. Donor age, sex, ethnicity and CMV serostatus were collected together with the repertoire data. To predict cytomegalovirus infection status, the study brought together high-throughput TCR immunosequencing, statistical association of individual TCRs with disease status, and machine learning. The study profiled the T cell repertoires of about 720 subjects by immunosequencing and related them to cytomegalovirus serostatus. All discovery cohort repertoires had been generated on a single sequencing platform. The aim of the study was to test whether cataloging public T cell receptors could identify signatures of past pathogen exposure. Rather than using new phenotypic data, the later analysis identified candidate immune exposures from TCR beta sequences and from how often those sequences occurred across donors. A separate validation cohort of roughly 120 different subjects was used in addition to the approximately 670-subject first cohort. A later analysis re-examined previously published TCR beta repertoires from over 500 donors and added high-resolution HLA genotyping to investigate patterns of TCR occurrence. Of the roughly 400 genotyped donors, 81% fell in the genetic ancestry cluster associated with self-reported Caucasian donors. Roughly 300 gigabases of sequencing data and 70 million to 85 million unique TCR sequences were included in an early release covering under 650 HLA-typed donors. Typing coverage varied by locus: about 629-630 donors for A, B, C, DRB1 and DQB1; approximately 500 for DQA1; over 600 for DPA1; approximately 470 for DPB1. HLA typing covered class I and class II loci at four-digit resolution. Roughly five DR-DQ haplotypes were handled as single units for association and clustering, since linkage in the cohort was strong. An earlier analysis of roughly 580 of the donors used high-throughput TCR beta sequencing to judge whether each TCR beta V gene segment behaved as functional or pseudogenic. In a later genetic analysis, genome-wide SNP genotypes for about 55% of the 666 donors were used, and that subset was treated as a discovery cohort. Among 350 to 400 genotyped donors of the cohort, an average of about 240,000 unique TCR beta nucleotide sequences were sequenced per donor, roughly 18% of them non-productive. The study at large found these results: In vitro tests confirmed that three of the cytomegalovirus-associated TCR beta chains recognize cytomegalovirus antigens. The earlier analysis of around 600 of the donors excluded roughly 17 rarely observed V segments, including chromosome 9 orphons, because counts were too low. A further reported finding was that TCR beta sequences accurately predicted the HLA-A and HLA-B alleles for most subjects in the first cohort. When HLA alleles, especially DR and DQ, strongly co-occurred, attributing TCR associations to individual alleles was difficult. Immune exposure information for the cohort was limited to CMV serostatus. Because some donors lacked HLA typing at each locus, the association tests relied only on the typed subset. A later analysis found that HLA-associated TCR beta chains were more clonally expanded and had lower generation probabilities than equally common non-associated chains. Several of the top co-occurrence clusters appeared to be linked to parvovirus B19, influenza, CMV and Epstein-Barr virus, according to a later analysis. Linkage disequilibrium might explain the correlated functional status among segregating V segments, but an unknown experimental factor could not be ruled out. A group of highly shared sequence variants was considered likely to be a technical artifact of the sequencing pipeline. An association between a missense DCLRE1C variant and V-gene and J-gene trimming of TCR beta chains was found in a later genetic analysis and replicated in an independent cohort. Only TCR beta chains were sequenced in this cohort, and the absence of alpha or paired-chain data limited detectable features. Because the 87-base-pair reads could not distinguish some IMGT-functional V segments, including TRBV6-2 and TRBV6-3, those segments were excluded. Specific HLA alleles were associated with 15,000 to 20,000 TCR beta sequences at a false discovery rate of 0.05 in a later analysis. Most CMV-associated TCR beta chains appeared to be HLA-restricted in a later analysis, and the HLA associations seemed to be driven largely by CMV exposure. The presence/absence analyses assumed that sequencing depth was roughly uniform across donors, and that assumption may not be true. It was suggested by the authors that the approach could potentially be generalized to other disease states and immunological phenotypes. In the study, about 150 TCR beta chains were listed as associated with cytomegalovirus. In a later analysis, the rate of TCR association differed among HLA loci, with DRB1 alleles having the most associated TCRs and HLA-C alleles having the fewest. While some public TCRs were present in many individuals, most TCR sequences turned up only very rarely across donors. According to a later genetic analysis, donors in an Asian-associated ancestry cluster had fewer N-insertions in productive TCRs than the roughly 670-donor mean. An earlier analysis of approximately 540 of the donors showed that most TCR beta V segments appeared in productive rearrangements either about 87% or about 30% of the time, which broadly matched IMGT annotations. The classifier was reported to diagnose cytomegalovirus status with high specificity and sensitivity in both the original cohort and the validation cohort.

Measured from the cysteine to the phenylalanine, the CDR3 is 16 residues long. This entry keeps only the CDR3 DNA: 48 bases, framed from base 1. V and J are truncated by 5 bases and 0 bases respectively, leaving an intervening sequence of 16 bases. The germline V gene (reference sequence) supplies CDR1 LNHDA and CDR2 SQIVND. A remark on this clone: The specificity of this receptor is unknown. Nothing much larger sits one base from this clone, and base qualities are not available.

The library was obtained by the immunoSEQ multiplex PCR assay. For the multiplex PCR, a mixture combining 60 forward primers for TCR Vbeta segments and 13 reverse primers for TCR Jbeta segments was used. The CDR3 region of rearranged TCR beta genes was amplified from genomic DNA by a multiplex PCR assay. The Illumina HiSeq System was used to sequence the amplified TCR beta libraries as 87-base-pair reads. In the source study's methods: A later analysis tallied 75 million to 95 million unique TCR beta chains across the 700 or so repertoires, and some 10 million of those chains were shared by two or more donors. To remove PCR and sequencing errors, raw reads were error-corrected and collapsed into unique sequences using a nearest-neighbor algorithm that merged closely related sequences. To assign V, D and J gene segments, CDR3 sequences were aligned to IMGT reference sequences. For a sequence to be retained, a match of at least six nucleotides was required to both a V gene segment and a J gene segment. A rearrangement counted as productive if the CDR3 had no stop codons and remained in frame with V and J, and every other rearrangement counted as non-productive. Following IMGT convention, CDR3 was defined as the stretch from the second conserved V-encoded cysteine to the conserved J-encoded phenylalanine. In an earlier analysis of more than 550 of the donors, sequences lacking an unambiguous match to a single V gene segment were excluded. An earlier analysis of around 600 of the donors classified V segments as functional when productive rearrangements were above 56.7% and as segregating when the standard deviation between donors was above 5%. A statistical classification framework was developed to diagnose cytomegalovirus status using the catalog of TCR beta chain sequences. A later analysis assigned V and J genes by comparing TCR nucleotide sequences with IMGT/GENE-DB human TR gene sequences. The TCRdist pipeline was used in a later analysis to assign CDR3 sequences and most-parsimonious VDJ recombination scenarios. In a later analysis, every TCR beta chain was defined by the combination of its CDR3 amino acid sequence and its V-gene family, and reads without a unique V-gene family were dropped. As a way to deal with suspected cross-contamination and a sequencing artifact, a later analysis dropped nearly 600 nucleotide sequences that were highly shared and had low generation probability. In a later analysis, a clonal expansion index was calculated for each public chain from normalized within-repertoire ranks of inferred template counts. In a later analysis, generation probabilities were computed with a VDJ recombination model fitted to out-of-frame rearrangements, and the resulting probabilities were checked against IGoR. In a later analysis, hypergeometric tests were used to score TCR-TCR, TCR-HLA and TCR-CMV co-occurrence, with a repertoire-size bias correction applied to TCR pairs. A later analysis estimated false discovery rates by permuting HLA or CMV assignments 20 times. In a later analysis, co-occurring TCRs were grouped with DBSCAN, and TCRdist sequence similarity was added when clustering was performed within HLA-allele-positive subsets. Repertoires with fewer than 30,000 or more than 120,000 public chains were left out of co-occurrence clustering, as were four to six repertoires with anomalous nucleotide sharing. What TCRdb holds here is the immuneACCESS table cut down to in-frame rearrangements. Part of the clones is not present; checked against another copy, under half of the missing clones reflect an unresolved V gene, and the others are unexplained. That table gives V, J and clone size, and the DNA gave D and trimming. For this sample the table gives roughly 160,000 clones, of which roughly 80% were detected only once. The ten largest clones add up to about a tenth of the sample.

The cohort was made up of several hundred healthy bone marrow donors. All cohort members were sampled while nominally healthy, although unrecorded immune exposures were likely present. The donor was CMV seropositive and was included in the group of some 290 seropositive cohort members. A peripheral blood sample was collected from each donor, and TCR beta sequencing was performed on peripheral blood mononuclear cells. Genomic DNA extraction from the blood cell samples was performed with the Qiagen DNeasy Blood Extraction Kit. The TCR was taken from a man younger than 35 in good health and CMV-seropositive. Sequencing was done on a sample of PBMCs. Here the chain combines TRBV19 and TRBJ1-1; the D gene is perhaps TRBD1, from 6 matching bases. The bases read TGTGCCAGTAGTTTATTGGGACACCAGTTGAACACTGAAGCTTTCTTT. Translated, it gives CASSLLGHQLNTEAFF.